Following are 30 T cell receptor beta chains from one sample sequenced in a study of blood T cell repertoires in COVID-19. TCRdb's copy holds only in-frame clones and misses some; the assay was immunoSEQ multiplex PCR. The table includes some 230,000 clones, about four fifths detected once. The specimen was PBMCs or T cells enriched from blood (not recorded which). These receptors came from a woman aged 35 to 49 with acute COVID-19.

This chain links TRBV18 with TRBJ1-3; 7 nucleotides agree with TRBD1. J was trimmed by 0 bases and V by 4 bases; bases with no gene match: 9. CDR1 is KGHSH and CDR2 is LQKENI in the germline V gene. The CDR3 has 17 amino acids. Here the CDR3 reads CASSRQGSPNSGNTIYF. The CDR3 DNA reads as TGTGCCAGCTCACGACAGGGTAGCCCCAACTCTGGAAACACCATATATTTT.

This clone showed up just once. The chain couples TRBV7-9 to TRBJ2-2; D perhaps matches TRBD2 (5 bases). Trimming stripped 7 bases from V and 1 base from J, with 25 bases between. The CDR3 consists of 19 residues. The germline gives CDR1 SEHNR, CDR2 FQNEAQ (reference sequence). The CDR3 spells CASTKRKLKRTENTGELFF. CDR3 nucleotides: TGTGCCAGCACCAAACGAAAGCTTAAGCGGACGGAGAACACCGGGGAGCTGTTTTTT.

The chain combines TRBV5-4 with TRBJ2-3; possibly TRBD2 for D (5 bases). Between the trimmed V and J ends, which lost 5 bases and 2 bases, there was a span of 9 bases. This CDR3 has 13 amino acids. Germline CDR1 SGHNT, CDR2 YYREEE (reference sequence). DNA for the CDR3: TGTGCCAGCAGGGACTTCCCCACAGATACGCAGTATTTT. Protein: CASRDFPTDTQYF.

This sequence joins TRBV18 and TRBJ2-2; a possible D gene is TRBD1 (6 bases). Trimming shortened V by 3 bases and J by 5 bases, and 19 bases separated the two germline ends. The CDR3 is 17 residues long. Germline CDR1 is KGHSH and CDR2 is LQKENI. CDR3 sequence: CASSPSGIRGKTGELFF. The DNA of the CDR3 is TGTGCCAGCTCACCCTCAGGAATCAGGGGAAAAACCGGGGAGCTGTTTTTT.

The CDR3 region is CASSQVAGVVYNEQFF. CDR3 nucleotides: TGTGCCAGCAGCCAAGTTGCGGGAGTGGTGTACAATGAGCAGTTCTTC. The rearrangement links TRBV3-1 (or the pseudogene TRBV3-2) to TRBJ2-1; TRBD2 matches 7 bases. With 1 base clipped from V and 4 bases from J, the junction kept 7 bases outside the gene matches. The CDR3 loop spans 16 amino acids. Germline CDR1 is LGHDT and CDR2 is YNNKEL (reference sequence).

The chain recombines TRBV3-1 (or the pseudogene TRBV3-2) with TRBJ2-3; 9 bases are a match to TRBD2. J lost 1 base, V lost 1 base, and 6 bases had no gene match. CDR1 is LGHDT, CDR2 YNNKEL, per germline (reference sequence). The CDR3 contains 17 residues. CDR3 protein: CASSQVVSGGRTDTQYF. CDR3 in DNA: TGTGCCAGCAGCCAAGTTGTTAGCGGGGGCCGCACAGATACGCAGTATTTT.

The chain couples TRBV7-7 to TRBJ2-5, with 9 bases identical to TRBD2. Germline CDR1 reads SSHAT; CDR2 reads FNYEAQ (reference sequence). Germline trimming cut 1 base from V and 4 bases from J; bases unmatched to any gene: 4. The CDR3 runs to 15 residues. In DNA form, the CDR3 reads TGTGCCAGCAGCTTAGGCGGGGGGGTTCGAGAGACCCAGTACTTC. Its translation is CASSLGGGVRETQYF.

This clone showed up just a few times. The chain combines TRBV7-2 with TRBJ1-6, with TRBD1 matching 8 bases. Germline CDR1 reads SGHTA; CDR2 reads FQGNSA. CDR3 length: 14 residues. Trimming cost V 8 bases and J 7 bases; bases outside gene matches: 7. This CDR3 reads CASRQGTGNSPLHF. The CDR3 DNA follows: TGTGCCAGCCGCCAAGGGACAGGCAATTCACCCCTCCACTTT.

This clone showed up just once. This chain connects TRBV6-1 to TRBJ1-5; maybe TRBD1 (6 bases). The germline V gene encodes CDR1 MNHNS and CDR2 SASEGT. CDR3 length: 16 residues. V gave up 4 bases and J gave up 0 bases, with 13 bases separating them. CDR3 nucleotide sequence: TGTGCCAGCAGTGTCCTGGACAGAGCTAGCAATCAGCCCCAGCATTTT. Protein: CASSVLDRASNQPQHF.

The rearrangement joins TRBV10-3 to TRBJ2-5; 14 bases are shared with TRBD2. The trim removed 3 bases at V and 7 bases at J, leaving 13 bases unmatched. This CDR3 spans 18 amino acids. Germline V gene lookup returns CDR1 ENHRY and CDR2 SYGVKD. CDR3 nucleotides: TGTGCCATCAGTGAAAAATTCGCGACTAGCGGGAGGGAGGTGACCCAGTACTTC. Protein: CAISEKFATSGREVTQYF.

CDR3 nucleotides: TGTGCCAGTACAGGGTTCCACGAGCAGTACTTC. Protein: CASTGFHEQYF. The V and J genes are TRBV19 and TRBJ2-7, with a possible D match to TRBD1 (5 bases). This CDR3 region has 11 residues. Between the trimmed V and J ends, which lost 7 bases and 5 bases, there was a span of 9 bases. Germline V CDR1 and CDR2: LNHDA, SQIVND (reference sequence).

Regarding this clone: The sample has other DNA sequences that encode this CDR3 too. The CDR3 DNA sequence: TGTGCCAGCAGCCCCTCGGGGGGAAACAATGAGCAGTTCTTC. Encoded protein: CASSPSGGNNEQFF. This chain connects TRBV7-3 to TRBJ2-1; 7 nucleotides line up with TRBD2. Per germline, CDR1 SGHTA and CDR2 FQGTGA. V was pared by 5 bases and J by 5 bases, with 6 bases of the junction left unmatched. This CDR3 contains 14 residues. Full variable domain (outside the CDR3, taken from reference TRBV7-3 and TRBJ2-1): GAGVSQTPSNKVTEKGKYVELRCDPISGHTALYWYRQSLGQGPEFLIYFQGTGAADDSGLPNDRFFAVRPEGSVSTLKIQRTERGDSAVYLCASSPSGGNNEQFFGPGTRLTVL.

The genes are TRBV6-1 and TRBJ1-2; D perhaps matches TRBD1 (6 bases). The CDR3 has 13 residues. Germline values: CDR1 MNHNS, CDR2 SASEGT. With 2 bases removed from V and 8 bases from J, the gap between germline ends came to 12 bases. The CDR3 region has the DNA TGTGCCAGCAGTGAAAAGGAGACAGGAGGCTACACCTTC. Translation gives CASSEKETGGYTF.

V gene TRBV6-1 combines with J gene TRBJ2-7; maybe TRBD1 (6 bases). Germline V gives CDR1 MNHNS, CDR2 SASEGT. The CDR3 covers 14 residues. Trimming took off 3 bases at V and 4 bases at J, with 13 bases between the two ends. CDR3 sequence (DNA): TGTGCCAGCAGTGAGGGGGCAGCTGGATACGAGCAGTACTTC. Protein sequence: CASSEGAAGYEQYF.

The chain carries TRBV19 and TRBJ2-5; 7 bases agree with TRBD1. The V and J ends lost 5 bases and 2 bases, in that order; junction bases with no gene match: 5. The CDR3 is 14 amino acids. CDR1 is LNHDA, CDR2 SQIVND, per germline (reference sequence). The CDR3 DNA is TGTGCCAGTAGTCCAGGACAGGCTCAAGAGACCCAGTACTTC. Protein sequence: CASSPGQAQETQYF.

The CDR3 DNA reads as TGTGCCAGCAGCGCAGAGACAGGGGTCGACAATGAGCAGTTCTTC. Translating gives CASSAETGVDNEQFF. This chain uses TRBV9 with TRBJ2-1; 8 bases agree with TRBD1. The CDR3 covers 15 residues. The V gene end was trimmed by 3 bases and the J gene end by 5 bases; junction bases not matched to a gene: 7. Germline lookup yields CDR1 SGDLS and CDR2 YYNGEE.

CDR3 sequence reads: CASSHSRTSTGELFF. The CDR3 nucleotides are TGTGCCAGCAGCCATTCCCGGACTAGCACCGGGGAGCTGTTTTTT. The gene calls are TRBV3-1 (or the pseudogene TRBV3-2) and TRBJ2-2, with TRBD2 matching over 7 bases. V was pared by 3 bases and J by 4 bases, with 5 bases of the junction left unmatched. The CDR3 contains 15 residues. Germline CDR1 and CDR2: LGHDT and YNNKEL (reference sequence).

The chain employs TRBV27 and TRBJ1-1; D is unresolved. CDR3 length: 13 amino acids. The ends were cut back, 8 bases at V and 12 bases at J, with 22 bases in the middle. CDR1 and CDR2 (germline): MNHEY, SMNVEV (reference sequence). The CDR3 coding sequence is TGTGCCAGCCGCCTCAAGAGGGCCAGTGAGTCTTTCTTT. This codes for CASRLKRASESFF.

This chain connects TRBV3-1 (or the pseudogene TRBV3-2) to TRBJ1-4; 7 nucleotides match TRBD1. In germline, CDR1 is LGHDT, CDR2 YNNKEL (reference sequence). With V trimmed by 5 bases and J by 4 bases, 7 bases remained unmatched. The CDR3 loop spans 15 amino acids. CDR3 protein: CASSYSGTVNEKLFF. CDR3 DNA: TGTGCCAGCAGCTATTCCGGGACAGTTAATGAAAAACTGTTTTTT.

The chain's CDR3 is CASSLDTLNTEAFF. The CDR3 DNA sequence: TGTGCCAGTAGTCTGGACACGCTGAACACTGAAGCTTTCTTT. The J gene is TRBJ1-1, the V gene TRBV19, with D possibly TRBD1 on 5 matching bases. Germline V gene data show CDR1 as LNHDA and CDR2 as SQIVND (reference sequence). This CDR3 is 14 amino acids long. Trimming left V 5 bases short and J 0 bases short, with 10 bases between.

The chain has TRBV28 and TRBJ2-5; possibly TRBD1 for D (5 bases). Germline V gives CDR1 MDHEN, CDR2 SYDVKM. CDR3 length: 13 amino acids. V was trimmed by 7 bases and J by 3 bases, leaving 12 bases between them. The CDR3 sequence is CASTKQGEETQYF. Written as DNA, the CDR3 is TGTGCCAGCACCAAGCAGGGCGAAGAGACCCAGTACTTC.

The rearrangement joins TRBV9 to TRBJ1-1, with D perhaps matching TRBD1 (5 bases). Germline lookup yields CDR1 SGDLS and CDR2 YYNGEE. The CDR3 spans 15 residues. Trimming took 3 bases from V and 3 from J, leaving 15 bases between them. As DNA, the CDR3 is TGTGCCAGCAGCGCGCGGGGGGAGGTGTACACTGAAGCTTTCTTT. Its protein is CASSARGEVYTEAFF.

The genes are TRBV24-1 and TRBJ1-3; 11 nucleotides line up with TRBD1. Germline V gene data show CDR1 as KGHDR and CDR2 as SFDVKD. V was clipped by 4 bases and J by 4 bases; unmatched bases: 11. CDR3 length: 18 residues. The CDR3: CATSEPPGQGGSGNTIYF. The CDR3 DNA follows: TGTGCCACCAGTGAACCTCCGGGACAGGGGGGGAGCGGAAACACCATATATTTT.

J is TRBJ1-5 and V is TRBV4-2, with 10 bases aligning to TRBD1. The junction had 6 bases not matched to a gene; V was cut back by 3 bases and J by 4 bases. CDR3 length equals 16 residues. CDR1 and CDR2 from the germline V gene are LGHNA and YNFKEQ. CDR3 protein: CASSHGDRGKNQPQHF. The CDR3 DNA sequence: TGTGCCAGCAGCCACGGGGACAGGGGTAAGAATCAGCCCCAGCATTTT.

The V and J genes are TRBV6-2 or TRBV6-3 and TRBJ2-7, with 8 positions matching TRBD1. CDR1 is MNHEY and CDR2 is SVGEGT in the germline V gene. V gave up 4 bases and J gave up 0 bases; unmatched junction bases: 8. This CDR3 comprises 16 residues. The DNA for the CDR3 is TGTGCCAGCAGTTCCCACGGACAGGGCCGCTCCTACGAGCAGTACTTC. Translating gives CASSSHGQGRSYEQYF.

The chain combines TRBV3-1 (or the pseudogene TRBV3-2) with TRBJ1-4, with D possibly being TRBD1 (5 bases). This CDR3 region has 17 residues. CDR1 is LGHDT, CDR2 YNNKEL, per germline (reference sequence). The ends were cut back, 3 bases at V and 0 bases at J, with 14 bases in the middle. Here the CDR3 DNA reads TGTGCCAGCAGCCAGGACCCGACAGTCGCAACTAATGAAAAACTGTTTTTT. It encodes CASSQDPTVATNEKLFF.

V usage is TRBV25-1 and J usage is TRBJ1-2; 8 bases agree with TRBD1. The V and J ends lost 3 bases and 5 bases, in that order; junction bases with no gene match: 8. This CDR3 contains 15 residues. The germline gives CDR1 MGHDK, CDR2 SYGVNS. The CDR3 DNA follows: TGTGCCAGCAGTGAGGGGTCTCGGACAGGGTATGGCTACACCTTC. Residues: CASSEGSRTGYGYTF.

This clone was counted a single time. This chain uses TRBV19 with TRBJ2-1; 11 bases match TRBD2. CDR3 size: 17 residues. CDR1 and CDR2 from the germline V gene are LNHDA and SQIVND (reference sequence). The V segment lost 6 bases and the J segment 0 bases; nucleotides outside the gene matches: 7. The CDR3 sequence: CASRGQTSGSSYNEQFF. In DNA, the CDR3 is TGTGCCAGTAGAGGGCAAACTAGCGGGAGCTCCTACAATGAGCAGTTCTTC.

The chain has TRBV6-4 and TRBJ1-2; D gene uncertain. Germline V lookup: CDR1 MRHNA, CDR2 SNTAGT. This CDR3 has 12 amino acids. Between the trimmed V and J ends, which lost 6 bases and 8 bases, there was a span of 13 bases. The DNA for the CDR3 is TGTGCCAGCAGCTCAGGATTTTTGGGCTACACCTTC. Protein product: CASSSGFLGYTF.

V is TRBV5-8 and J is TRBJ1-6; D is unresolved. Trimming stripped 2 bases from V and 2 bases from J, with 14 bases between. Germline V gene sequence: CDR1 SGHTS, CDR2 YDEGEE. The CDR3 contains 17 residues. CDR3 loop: CASSLLDRGTYNSPLHF. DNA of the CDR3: TGTGCCAGCAGCTTATTAGATCGAGGAACCTATAATTCACCCCTCCACTTT.